This TCR beta chain was sequenced during a study of Graves' ophthalmopathy and Graves' hyperthyroidism. Overall study results and limits: Detected in blood as well were most expanded thyroid clonotypes with frequency above 0.001.

Clinicians diagnosed using symptoms, serum thyroxine, TRAb, thyroid ultrasound and orbital computed tomography. The sequenced template was RNA, covering the TCR beta CDR3 region. Second-round multiplex PCR came after first-round RT-PCR with HTBI primers. TCRdb itself ran the multiplex PCR reads through MiXCR, one entry per CDR3 protein. The sample shows more than 1,000,000 distinct CDR3 sequences, about 40% of them seen only once. The sample holds many counts of this clonotype. Its antigen remains unknown. V was shortened by 1 base and J by 4 bases, with 11 bases between the two germline ends. The CDR3 runs to 14 residues. CDR1 SGHDN and CDR2 FVKESK come from the germline V gene.

The material sequenced was peripheral blood or thyroid tissue (not recorded which). The chain employs TRBV14 and TRBJ2-7, with D unresolved. This receptor was identified in an adult man with Graves' hyperthyroidism. As DNA, the CDR3 is TGTGCCAGCAGCCAAGCCCCCTCCGCATACGAGCAGTACTTC. This codes for CASSQAPSAYEQYF.